This is a list of T cell receptor beta chains from one sample in a study of early T cells in non-severe SARS-CoV-2 infection. From the 5' RACE reads, TCRdb called clonotypes with MiXCR, one entry per CDR3 protein. This sample has tens of thousands of distinct CDR3 sequences; 6% to 7% occur once, and the top ten carry less than 25%. This material consisted of whole blood, taken at baseline. These receptors originate from an adult who was a healthcare worker with PCR-confirmed SARS-CoV-2 infection or an uninfected control (not recorded which). The CDR3 runs from the conserved cysteine through the conserved F or W. The D gene is left open where the match is weak. Size values are once, few and many counts, or a class for expanded clones, and some rows have none.

>-|few|TRBV18|TRBJ1-4
TGTGCCAGCTCACCCGGCCCAACTAATGAAAAACTGTTTTTT
CASSPGPTNEKLFF
>-|few|TRBV2|TRBJ1-2
TGTGCCAGCTCGGTATACGGGAGCCGAGCTAACTATGGCTACACCTTC
CASSVYGSRANYGYTF
>-|many|TRBV11-1|TRBJ2-6
TGTGCCAGCAGTGGACAGAGCTCTGGGGCCAACGTCCTGACTTTC
CASSGQSSGANVLTF
>-|many|TRBV2|TRBJ2-1
TGTGCCAGCGAGGAATCTTCCTGGAGCTCCTACAATGAGCAGTTCTTC
CASEESSWSSYNEQFF
>-|many|TRBV24-1|TRBJ2-2
TGTGCCACCAGTGACCCCCCGACAGGGCGGGGGACCGGGGAGCTGTTTTTT
CATSDPPTGRGTGELFF
>-|-|TRBV9|TRBJ1-5
TGTGCCAGCAGCGATGACCCGTCGGGCGTGAAGCCCCAGCATTTT
CASSDDPSGVKPQHF
>-|-|TRBV24-1|TRBJ2-2
TGTGCCACCAGTGATTTGCCCGGGCCCGAGAACACCGGGGAGCTGTTTTTT
CATSDLPGPENTGELFF
>-|many|TRBV19|TRBJ2-1
TGTGCCAGTAGTACACGGAATGAGCAGTTCTTC
CASSTRNEQFF
>-|-|TRBV20-1|TRBJ2-1
TGCAGTGCCCCGTACGAGGGGAGCAATGAGCAGTTCTTC
CSAPYEGSNEQFF
>TRBD2|many|TRBV4-3|TRBJ2-3
TGCGCCAGCAGCCAGAGGACGACTAGCGGGGGGGCCTTGCATTTT
CASSQRTTSGGALHF
>-|-|TRBV6-1|TRBJ2-7
TGTGCCAGCAGTGCCAGGGCCTACGAGCAGTACTTC
CASSARAYEQYF
>TRBD1|-|TRBV4-1|TRBJ2-7
TGCGCCAGCAGCCAAGTACAGCTTAGAACAGGGGGCCCATTCCAGTACTTC
CASSQVQLRTGGPFQYF
>TRBD1|many|TRBV7-8|TRBJ2-7
TGTGCCAGCAGCTCCGGGACAGGGGTCTACTACGAGCAGTACTTC
CASSSGTGVYYEQYF
>-|many|TRBV7-2|TRBJ2-3
TGTGCCAGCAGCTTAGGCCCCGGGGACACAGATACGCAGTATTTT
CASSLGPGDTDTQYF
>-|-|TRBV19|TRBJ1-5
TGTGCCAGTAGCCTAACACAGACTAATCAGCCCCAGCATTTT
CASSLTQTNQPQHF
>-|many|TRBV2|TRBJ1-5
TGTGCCAGCAGTGAGGCATCTGGCAATCAGCCCCAGCATTTT
CASSEASGNQPQHF
>-|many|TRBV6-5|TRBJ2-1
TGTGCCAGCAGTTACTCAGGGAAAAGCTACAATGAGCAGTTCTTC
CASSYSGKSYNEQFF
>-|few|TRBV28|TRBJ2-7
TGTGCCAGCAGTCTCCCGGGACTTCCGGAGCAGTACTTC
CASSLPGLPEQYF
>-|few|TRBV6-2/TRBV6-3|TRBJ2-4
TGTGCCAGCAGTTATCTAAACATTCAGTACTTC
CASSYLNIQYF
>-|many|TRBV7-9|TRBJ1-2
TGTGCCAGCAGCTCCCCTTCAGGGGTCAGGGACTACACCTTC
CASSSPSGVRDYTF
>-|many|TRBV12-3/TRBV12-4|TRBJ1-5
TGTGCCAGCAGTTTGGATGCCAGCAATCAGCCCCAGCATTTT
CASSLDASNQPQHF
>-|many|TRBV24-1|TRBJ1-1
TGTGCCACCAGTGACCCTACACAGGGAAGGTGGGCTTTCTTT
CATSDPTQGRWAFF
>TRBD1|-|TRBV20-1|TRBJ1-1
TGCAGTGCTAGTGGACAGGGACTCCCCGGGAACACTGAAGCTTTCTTT
CSASGQGLPGNTEAFF
>-|many|TRBV6-6|TRBJ1-5
TGTGCCAGCAGTTACTTAGGGCAGGCAGATCAGCCCCAGCATTTT
CASSYLGQADQPQHF
>-|many|TRBV20-1|TRBJ2-1
TGCAGTGCAAACGAACTGACCCGGTATGAGCAGTTCTTC
CSANELTRYEQFF
>-|many|TRBV7-8|TRBJ1-6
TGTGCCAGCAGCATCAGTCTCCGGGGGAATTCACCCCTCCACTTT
CASSISLRGNSPLHF
>-|-|TRBV30|TRBJ2-7
TGTGCCTGGAGTCTAGGAGGGGAGACCTACGAGCAGTACTTC
CAWSLGGETYEQYF
>TRBD1|few|TRBV11-2|TRBJ2-1
TGTGCCAGCAGCCCCCGGACAGGGATTAATGAGCAGTTCTTC
CASSPRTGINEQFF
>-|few|TRBV7-9|TRBJ1-3
TGTGCCAGCAGCCCCCTTGACCTTAATCGGGCCATATATTTT
CASSPLDLNRAIYF
>TRBD2|-|TRBV11-2|TRBJ2-5
TGTGCCAGCAGCTATACGACTAGCGCGGATCAAGAGACCCAGTACTTC
CASSYTTSADQETQYF
>-|many|TRBV2|TRBJ1-1
TGTGCCAGCAGTCCCCGAGGTAGGGACACTGAAGCTTTCTTT
CASSPRGRDTEAFF